A few counts support the clone carrying this TCR beta chain. The CDR3 length is 17 residues. J gave up 7 bases and V 3 bases, and 7 bases lay outside the gene matches. This sample stems from a study of T cells in Graves' hyperthyroidism and ophthalmopathy. RNA transcripts yielded amplified TCR beta CDR3 regions. First-round RT-PCR targeting the TCR CDR3 was performed with the HTBI primer set. TCRdb recomputed calls from the multiplex PCR reads with MiXCR, one row per CDR3 protein. Of about 300,000 distinct CDR3 sequences in the sample, approximately 18% were seen once. The sequence was obtained from a man aged 45 to 65 with Graves' ophthalmopathy. The chain recombines TRBV12-3 or TRBV12-4 with TRBJ2-2; TRBD2 aligns across 14 bases. Sequencing used blood. In DNA form, the CDR3 reads TGTGCCAGCAGTTTGGGACTAGCGGGAGTAGTTATCGGGGAGCTGTTTTTT. Translated: CASSLGLAGVVIGELFF.